What follows describes a single T cell receptor beta chain. What this receptor recognizes is not known. The sample holds no much larger clone one base away, and base qualities are not on file. Receptors were amplified or captured by multiplex PCR. The sequencer listed for this sample is Illumina HiSeq 4000. To build TCR beta libraries, CDR3 regions were amplified by Arm-PCR using iRepertoire HTBI primers. PCR products were gel purified before sequencing. Turning to the authors' computational methods: Across samples, approximately 68 TRBV and approximately 15 TRBJ segments were identified and used for gene usage analysis of CDR3 amino acid clonotypes. COPE and FqMerger were used to merge the filtered high-quality paired reads into contigs. BLAST was used to align contigs to IMGT TRBV, TRBD and TRBJ reference genes, and CDR3 was defined according to IMGT. Any clonotype with a frequency above 0.1% was counted as a highly expanded clone. Repertoire diversity was measured by Shannon entropy, and V-J evenness by the Gini coefficient. Clonotypes shared by more than one individual were considered public. TCRdb trimmed public reads at Q25 via fastp, called clones via MiXCR and kept in-frame beta chains. All rows with the same CDR3 protein become a single entry with the most common DNA and genes. The V and J calls here are based on TCRdb, not the publication. The sample data list 400,000 to 500,000 distinct CDR3 sequences, and approximately 16% of these were observed just once. Approximately 8% of the sample rests with the top ten.

This sample is drawn from a study of regulatory T cells in long-lasting Graves disease (dated by TCRdb to 2020 to 2023). About the study as a whole: Newly diagnosed Graves' disease patients had taken antithyroid drugs for less than 3 months. This study used TCR sequencing and RNA sequencing of peripheral blood to compare persistent Graves' disease patients against newly diagnosed Graves' disease patients. The study was registered as a clinical trial and conducted in China. A total of roughly 33 samples were covered by TCR sequencing, comprising 13 persistent and about 20 newly diagnosed Graves' disease patients. Here is what the overall study found, with its caveats: Compared with newly diagnosed patients, persistent Graves' disease patients had lower TCR Shannon entropy and fewer highly expanded clones, which suggests clonal expansion. TRBV28, TRBJ1-2 and TRBJ2-5 were preferentially used in persistent disease, while TRBV20-1 and TRBJ2-1 were favored in newly diagnosed disease. Persistent patients shared more public clonotypes among themselves (approximately 2,500) than newly diagnosed patients did (approximately 900). The authors noted that the small sample size was a limitation that may lower accuracy. Sequencing and analysis were restricted to the TCR beta chain. Only peripheral blood was studied, because thyroid tissue, the primary lesion, was inaccessible.

CDR1 is given as MNHEY and CDR2 as SMNVEV, both from the germline V gene (reference sequence). Including cysteine and phenylalanine, the CDR3 has 15 amino acids. The only DNA kept is the CDR3, 45 bases in frame from the first base. Here V drops 6 bases and J drops 6 bases, and the junction holds 14 bases not matched to any gene. The intended sense of this specimen's time point label: newly diagnosed GD, antithyroid drugs for less than 3 months. RNA was extracted from PBMCs in TRIzol for both TCR sequencing and RNA sequencing. The diagnosis of Graves' disease was made according to American Thyroid Association guidelines. The patients came from an endocrinology department in Xi'an, China. Each patient gave 7 to 9.5 milliliters of peripheral blood, collected in an EDTA anticoagulant tube. Ficoll Paque Plus density gradient separation was used to isolate PBMCs, and no further T cell sorting was done. An Agilent 2100 Bioanalyzer and agarose gel were used to check RNA quality, and a NanoDrop 2000 was used to measure RNA concentration.

The same data also contributed to another study, on T cells in Graves' hyperthyroidism and ophthalmopathy. The second source states: Stable Graves' hyperthyroidism was defined as no progression to ophthalmopathy during 18 months of follow-up. Hyperthyroidism patients were newly diagnosed, with disease duration under 2 months, and aged 18 to 65 years. Patients with uncontrolled infections, other autoimmune diseases, pregnancy or lactation were excluded. Clinical symptoms, serum thyroxine and TRAb, thyroid ultrasound, and orbital computed tomography formed the basis for the diagnoses. The first round of RT-PCR for the TCR CDR3 was performed with the HTBI primer set and the Qiagen OneStep RT-PCR kit. Most expanded thyroid clonotypes (frequency above 0.001) were also detected in blood, suggesting blood repertoires may reflect thyroid immune responses. Ophthalmopathy was separated from stable hyperthyroidism by a 13 V-J signature model, with approximately 89% sensitivity and approximately 84% specificity obtained in cross-validation and 80%/75% obtained in testing. In validation, the model predicted progression to ophthalmopathy with approximately 71% sensitivity and over 72% specificity, a median of approximately 6.7 months before onset. TCR V-J signatures able to tell the groups apart were searched for in a discovery cohort of 100 or so patients, of whom 40 to 45 had Graves' ophthalmopathy and about 55 had stable Graves' hyperthyroidism. An independent validation cohort of under 20 hyperthyroidism patients and some 15 patients who later progressed to ophthalmopathy tested prospective prediction of ophthalmopathy. The 100 or so discovery patients were randomly divided into training and test sets at a 7:3 ratio. The study also compared thyroid tissue and blood T-cell repertoires from about 6 Graves' hyperthyroidism patients. Once sampling was done, hyperthyroidism patients were given methimazole at a starting dose of 30 mg daily, whereas ophthalmopathy patients were given high-dose intravenous methylprednisolone. Libraries were constructed in a second round of multiplex PCR, after which size selection and purification were performed. Paired-end sequencing of the libraries was performed with 100 bp reads on an Illumina HiSeq2000. Raw data were processed with SOAPnuke, discarding reads with adapters, uncalled bases, mean Phred below 15, or no exact constant-primer or identifier match. COPE v1.2.5 was used to merge the high-quality paired reads, and each unique nucleotide sequence was defined as a clonotype. MiTCR v1.1 was used to align the clonotypes against IMGT TRBV, TRBD and TRBJ reference segments. Only V-J combinations with frequency above 0.0001, covering 99.2% of repertoires, were analysed. The TCS score was defined as F50 (clonal expansion) divided by E x V (chaos), with BLOSUM62-based TCRdist calculated between CDR3 peptides within each V-J. Welch's t-statistics and random forest reduced roughly 500 V-J features to 10 to 15, which were used in a naive Bayes classifier (R e1071). Sample size was not statistically predetermined, and investigators were not blinded to group allocation. According to the paper, TCR Vbeta CDR3 sequencing was carried out on approximately 140 peripheral blood samples, which came from some 41 ophthalmopathy, 75 to 80 hyperthyroidism and about 17 progressor patients.

The receptor comes from a woman between 40 and 50 years old with Graves disease. Donor details come from another sample of the same person, matched by shared clones. Recombination connected TRBV27 to TRBJ2-7; the central 7 bases match TRBD2. This material consisted of peripheral blood mononuclear cells (PBMCs), taken at new diagnosis, from a patient treated with antithyroid drugs. The CDR3 protein sequence reads: CASRLARSRESEQYF. The DNA is TGTGCCAGCAGACTAGCGAGGTCGCGGGAGTCCGAGCAGTACTTC.